Described below is a single TCR beta chain sequence and its context. Its antigen is not identified. CDR1 is SGHRS, CDR2 YFSETQ, per germline. The CDR3 has 19 residues. V dropped 1 base and J dropped 4 bases, with 21 bases sitting between them. Unique molecular identifiers were present in the TCR beta cDNA libraries. There were about 1 to 10 million T cells, and about 540,000 cDNA molecules came from them. MiXCR, applied by TCRdb to the PCR reads, yields one record per CDR3 protein. The sample consists of about 540,000 distinct CDR3 sequences, around 34% of them appearing once. The source of the sample is a study of post-analysis software for immune sequencing data. Study-wide results and caveats: Multiple sclerosis patients had significantly lower normalized Chao1 diversity than controls. The five TRBV segments detected at higher frequency in patients than in controls included TRBV5-6, TRBV5-1 and TRBV20-1.

The chain couples TRBV5-1 to TRBJ2-6, with TRBD2 as a possible D gene (6 bases). The sample consisted of blood. The TCR sequence derives from a girl under 18 with multiple sclerosis. The CDR3 region is CASSLLPGTGVTGANVLTF. The CDR3 nucleotides are TGCGCCAGCAGCTTGCTTCCCGGGACGGGAGTCACAGGGGCCAACGTCCTGACTTTC.